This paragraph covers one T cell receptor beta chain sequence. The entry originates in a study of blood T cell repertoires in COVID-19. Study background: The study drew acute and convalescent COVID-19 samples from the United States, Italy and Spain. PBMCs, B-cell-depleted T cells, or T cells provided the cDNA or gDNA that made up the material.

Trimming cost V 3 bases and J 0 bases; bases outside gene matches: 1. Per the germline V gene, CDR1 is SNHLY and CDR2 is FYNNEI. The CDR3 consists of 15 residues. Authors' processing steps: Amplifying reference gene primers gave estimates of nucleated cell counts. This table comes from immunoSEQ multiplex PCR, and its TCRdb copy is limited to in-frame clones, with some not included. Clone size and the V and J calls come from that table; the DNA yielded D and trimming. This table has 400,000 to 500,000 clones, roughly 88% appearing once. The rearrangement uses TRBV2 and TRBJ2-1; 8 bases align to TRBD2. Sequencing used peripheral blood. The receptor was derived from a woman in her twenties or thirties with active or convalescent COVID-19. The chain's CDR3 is CASSESGSSYNEQFF. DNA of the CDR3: TGTGCCAGCAGTGAGAGCGGGAGCTCCTACAATGAGCAGTTCTTC.